This TCR beta chain was sequenced in a study of T cells in localized non-small cell lung cancer. Study observations and caveats: Sequence data derive from only one tumor region, so heterogeneity remains possible. Of the top 100 tumor clones, median roughly 60 were in adjacent lung, approximately 28 among its top 100.

Of note for this clone: Its target is not known.

The germline gives CDR1 SGHRS, CDR2 YFSETQ. CDR3 length: 16 residues. Germline trimming cut 4 bases from V and 0 bases from J; bases unmatched to any gene: 6. Using immunoSEQ multiplex PCR, the repertoire was profiled, and TCRdb retains in-frame clones only, with some absent. The sample lists over 25,000 clones, approximately 90% occurring once. The chain couples TRBV5-1 to TRBJ2-3; 9 nucleotides match TRBD2. This specimen was peripheral blood, taken before any cancer treatment. The sequence was collected from a female donor at least 60 years old with stage I lung adenocarcinoma. CDR3 in DNA: TGCGCCAGCAGCCGCCAGCGGGGGGCCAGCACAGATACGCAGTATTTT. As protein: CASSRQRGASTDTQYF.